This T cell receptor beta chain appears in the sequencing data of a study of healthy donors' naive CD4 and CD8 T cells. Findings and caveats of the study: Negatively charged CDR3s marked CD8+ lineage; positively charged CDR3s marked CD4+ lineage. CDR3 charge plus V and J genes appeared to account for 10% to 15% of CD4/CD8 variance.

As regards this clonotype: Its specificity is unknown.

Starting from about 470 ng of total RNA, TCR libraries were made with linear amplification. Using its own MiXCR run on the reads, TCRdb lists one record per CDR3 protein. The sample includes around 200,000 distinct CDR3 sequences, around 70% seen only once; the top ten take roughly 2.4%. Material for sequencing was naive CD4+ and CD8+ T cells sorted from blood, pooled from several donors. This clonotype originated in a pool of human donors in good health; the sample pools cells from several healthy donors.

CDR3 sequence reads: CASSFPGQSYTEAFF. The CDR3 nucleotides read TGTGCCAGCAGCTTTCCGGGACAGTCTTACACTGAAGCTTTCTTT. The chain combines TRBV5-4 with TRBJ1-1, with TRBD1 matching 7 bases. V dropped 2 bases and J dropped 3; count of bases not matched to a gene: 7. This CDR3 is 15 amino acids long. CDR1 and CDR2 from the germline V gene are SGHNT and YYREEE (reference sequence).